This T cell receptor beta chain was found in a study of CD8+ T cells in alopecia areata. This clone was observed once. Its antigen is not identified. The germline CDR1 and CDR2 sequences are SQVTM and ANQGSEA. The CDR3 is made up of 9 amino acids. V dropped 7 bases and J dropped 8 bases, with 8 bases sitting between them. Extracted RNA was reverse transcribed, and the resulting cDNA served as sequencing template. Generated by immunoSEQ multiplex PCR, the TCRdb table keeps only in-frame clones and is missing some. The table includes roughly 140,000 clones, 62% detected once. Broader study findings: Scalp samples also yield sequences from resident alphabeta T cells of normal skin.

The TCR originated in a human donor in good health. Sequenced sample: CD8+ T cells sorted from blood. The chain couples TRBV29-1 to TRBJ1-2; D gene ambiguous. CDR3 sequence reads: CSAAGGYTF. CDR3 nucleotide sequence: TGCAGCGCCGCGGGAGGCTACACCTTC.